Each of the 27 T cell receptor beta chains below was sequenced from the same sample in a study of regulatory dendritic cells for organ transplantation. Profiling relied on immunoSEQ multiplex PCR, and the TCRdb table lists in-frame clones only, not all of them. Of around 19,000 clones listed, about 80% are singletons. The sequenced sample was memory CD4+ T cells from blood. Described subset: CD45RO+ memory T cells. The source of these receptors is a human donor in good health.

The rearrangement joins TRBV7-9 to TRBJ2-7; 9 bases line up with TRBD1. This CDR3 has 12 amino acids. V gave up 5 bases and J gave up 9 bases; unmatched junction bases: 5. Germline values: CDR1 SEHNR, CDR2 FQNEAQ (reference sequence). CDR3 sequence reads: CASSATGGGQYF. CDR3 coding DNA: TGTGCCAGCAGCGCAACAGGGGGCGGGCAGTACTTC.

This clone was observed a single time. V gene TRBV2 combines with J gene TRBJ1-3, with unresolved D. The germline CDR1 and CDR2 sequences are SNHLY and FYNNEI. With 6 bases removed from V and 2 bases from J, the gap between germline ends came to 8 bases. The CDR3 sequence is 13 residues long. The DNA for the CDR3 is TGTGCCAGCAGCGCCCAGGCTGGAAACACCATATATTTT. It specifies CASSAQAGNTIYF.

The rearrangement links TRBV7-2 to TRBJ2-3; 9 bases are shared with TRBD2. The CDR3 length is 16 residues. Germline V lookup: CDR1 SGHTA, CDR2 FQGNSA. Unmatched junction bases numbered 13, after V lost 8 bases and J lost 4 bases. CDR3 residues: CASRPLAGGPSDTQYF. The CDR3 coding sequence is TGTGCCAGCCGCCCCCTGGCGGGGGGGCCGTCAGATACGCAGTATTTT. The full variable domain, rest sourced from reference TRBV7-2 and TRBJ2-3, is GAGVSQSPSNKVTEKGKDVELRCDPISGHTALYWYRQSLGQGLEFLIYFQGNSAPDKSGLPSDRFSAERTGGSVSTLTIQRTQQEDSAVYLCASRPLAGGPSDTQYFGPGTRLTVL.

This chain joins TRBV5-1 and TRBJ1-3, with 11 bases fitting TRBD1. Germline V lookup: CDR1 SGHRS, CDR2 YFSETQ. With V trimmed by 4 bases and J by 1 base, 4 bases remained unmatched. The length of the CDR3 is 16 residues. The CDR3: CASSRGQGASGNTIYF. The CDR3 DNA follows: TGCGCCAGCAGCCGCGGACAGGGGGCTTCTGGAAACACCATATATTTT.

The CDR3 DNA sequence: TGTGCCAGCAGTCTCGGGACAGGGGATACGCAGTATTTT. Translation: CASSLGTGDTQYF. This rearrangement joins TRBV27 to TRBJ2-3, with TRBD1 identical over 9 bases. There are 13 residues in the CDR3. Germline V gene lookup returns CDR1 MNHEY and CDR2 SMNVEV (reference sequence). Trimming cost V 5 bases and J 6 bases; bases outside gene matches: 3.

The chain is built from TRBV6-4 and TRBJ2-2; 10 nucleotides line up with TRBD1. J lost 5 bases, V lost 4 bases, and 4 bases had no gene match. Germline V lookup: CDR1 MRHNA, CDR2 SNTAGT. The CDR3 loop spans 15 amino acids. The DNA of the CDR3 is TGTGCCAGCAGTGGAGGACAGGGGGAAACCGGGGAGCTGTTTTTT. Protein product: CASSGGQGETGELFF.

This clone appeared a few times. V usage is TRBV29-1 and J usage is TRBJ1-2, with 9 bases aligning to TRBD1. CDR1 and CDR2 (germline): SQVTM, ANQGSEA. The trim removed 1 base at V and 5 bases at J, leaving 5 bases unmatched. This CDR3 spans 14 amino acids. The CDR3 nucleotides read TGCAGCGTTGAAGGGATAGGGACAGGGTATGGCTACACCTTC. It encodes CSVEGIGTGYGYTF.

This clone has more than one count but fewer than ten. This sequence joins TRBV6-1 and TRBJ1-2; the D is unclear. Germline V lookup: CDR1 MNHNS, CDR2 SASEGT. V lost 2 bases and J 0 bases, leaving 13 bases between the germline ends. The CDR3 contains 16 residues. The CDR3 DNA reads TGTGCCAGCAGTGAAACGAATCGTAGAGCTAACTATGGCTACACCTTC. It translates to CASSETNRRANYGYTF.

The DNA for the CDR3 is TGTGCCATCACCGGAGTCGACAGTGAAGCTTTCTTT. It translates to CAITGVDSEAFF. This chain joins TRBV10-3 and TRBJ1-1; tentative D call: TRBD1 (5 bases). Deletions cut 7 bases from V and 7 bases from J, with 13 bases between. The CDR3 loop spans 12 amino acids. CDR1 is ENHRY and CDR2 is SYGVKD in the germline V gene.

This clone was recorded a few times. The junction departs from the called germline gene at one end, perhaps through a read error. The J gene is TRBJ2-5, the V gene TRBV6-6, with D possibly TRBD2 on 6 matching bases. This CDR3 comprises 12 residues. Germline V gene lookup returns CDR1 MNHNY and CDR2 SVGAGI (reference sequence). CDR3 sequence: CASSYPGEIQYF. DNA for the CDR3: TGTGCCAGCAGTTACCCGGGAGAGATCCAGTACTTC.

This chain uses TRBV18 with TRBJ2-1; 10 nucleotides agree with TRBD1. V was pared by 4 bases and J by 6 bases, with 3 bases of the junction left unmatched. The V gene's germline CDR1 is KGHSH and CDR2 LQKENI. There are 14 residues in the CDR3. The CDR3 region has the DNA TGTGCCAGCTCACAGGGACAGGGGCCCAATGAGCAGTTCTTC. Protein product: CASSQGQGPNEQFF. The full variable domain, its missing parts supplied by reference TRBV18 and TRBJ2-1, is NAGVMQNPRHLVRRRGQEARLRCSPMKGHSHVYWYRQLPEEGLKFMVYLQKENIIDESGMPKERFSAEFPKEGPSILRIQQVVRGDSAAYFCASSQGQGPNEQFFGPGTRLTVL.

This clone was found once. The chain recombines TRBV6-5 with TRBJ2-7, with 10 positions matching TRBD2. The CDR3 runs to 15 residues. In germline, CDR1 is MNHEY, CDR2 SVGAGI. V shed 2 bases and J 7 bases; nucleotides not matched to a gene: 8. CDR3 DNA: TGTGCCAGCAGTTACCGAGAGGGACTAGCGCTTGAGCAGTACTTC. Protein: CASSYREGLALEQYF.

This chain uses TRBV6-1 with TRBJ1-4; TRBD1 is a possible D gene (6 bases). CDR3 size: 16 residues. CDR1 and CDR2 from the germline V gene are MNHNS and SASEGT. The ends were cut back, 2 bases at V and 7 bases at J, with 17 bases in the middle. The CDR3 coding sequence is TGTGCCAGCAGTGAATATCAGGGGACCCGGGTTGAAAAACTGTTTTTT. As protein: CASSEYQGTRVEKLFF.

The chain combines TRBV7-9 with TRBJ2-7, with D perhaps TRBD1 (6 bases). The ends were cut back, 2 bases at V and 2 bases at J, with 13 bases in the middle. Germline lookup yields CDR1 SEHNR and CDR2 FQNEAQ (reference sequence). CDR3 length: 15 residues. The chain's CDR3 is CASSLWGTYAYEQYF. CDR3 nucleotides: TGTGCCAGCAGCTTATGGGGGACATACGCCTACGAGCAGTACTTC.

The chain couples TRBV2 to TRBJ2-7, with D possibly matching TRBD1 (6 bases). With 7 bases removed from V and 0 bases from J, the gap between germline ends came to 10 bases. The germline V gene has CDR1 SNHLY and CDR2 FYNNEI. CDR3 size: 13 residues. The CDR3 DNA reads TGTGCCAGCAACGGACAGTTCTCCTACGAGCAGTACTTC. As protein: CASNGQFSYEQYF.

The CDR3 protein is CAISGKSNTADTQYF. The CDR3, as DNA: TGTGCCATCAGTGGAAAAAGTAATACGGCAGATACGCAGTATTTT. The chain is built from TRBV10-3 and TRBJ2-3; D remains ambiguous. V was cut by 4 bases and J by 4 bases, with 15 bases left in between. Germline V gene sequence: CDR1 ENHRY, CDR2 SYGVKD. The CDR3 contains 15 residues.

The chain combines TRBV7-2 with TRBJ2-7; 12 positions agree with TRBD2. There are 16 residues in the CDR3. V lost 5 bases to trimming and J lost 6 bases; unmatched junction nucleotides: 11. Germline V gene sequence: CDR1 SGHTA, CDR2 FQGNSA. The CDR3 sequence: CASSGRLTSGGSEQYF. CDR3 sequence (DNA): TGTGCCAGCAGCGGACGGCTAACTAGCGGGGGGTCCGAGCAGTACTTC.

This clone was counted a few times. The V gene is TRBV11-2, the J gene TRBJ1-3; TRBD1 might be the D (5 bases). The V end lost 0 bases, the J end lost 4 bases, and 10 bases lay between the germline ends. CDR3 length equals 15 residues. Germline V gives CDR1 SGHAT, CDR2 FQNNGV. In DNA form, the CDR3 reads TGTGCCAGCAGCTTAGACAGGGTAGAAGGAAACACCATATATTTT. As protein: CASSLDRVEGNTIYF. Together with reference TRBV11-2 and TRBJ1-3, the CDR3 gives the full variable domain: EAGVAQSPRYKIIEKRQSVAFWCNPISGHATLYWYQQILGQGPKLLIQFQNNGVVDDSQLPKDRFSAERLKGVDSTLKIQPAKLEDSAVYLCASSLDRVEGNTIYFGEGSWLTVV.

This clone was seen a handful of times. The chain has TRBV5-4 and TRBJ1-6; no clear D gene. CDR1 is SGHNT, CDR2 YYREEE, per germline (reference sequence). The CDR3 is 13 residues long. The V gene lost 2 bases and the J gene lost 11 bases, with 11 bases spanning the gap. DNA for the CDR3: TGTGCCAGCAGCTTAAGGCCCGAGGCACCCCTCCACTTT. Residues: CASSLRPEAPLHF.

The chain employs TRBV6-5 and TRBJ2-7; 10 nucleotides line up with TRBD1. Germline CDR1 reads MNHEY; CDR2 reads SVGAGI. This CDR3 contains 15 residues. Losses at the gene ends were 0 bases for V and 5 bases for J; bases not matched to a gene: 4. The CDR3 sequence is CASSYSGQGGDEQYF. CDR3 in DNA: TGTGCCAGCAGTTACTCTGGACAGGGGGGGGACGAGCAGTACTTC.

This chain uses TRBV5-1 with TRBJ2-5, with 10 bases lining up with TRBD2. This CDR3 has 16 amino acids. Germline V gives CDR1 SGHRS, CDR2 YFSETQ. V lost 0 bases, J lost 4 bases, and 6 bases stayed unmatched. The CDR3 region is CASSLGSGGAGETQYF. CDR3 coding DNA: TGCGCCAGCAGCTTGGGGAGCGGGGGGGCCGGAGAGACCCAGTACTTC.

This chain links TRBV5-1 with TRBJ2-3, with 9 bases fitting TRBD1. Germline V lookup: CDR1 SGHRS, CDR2 YFSETQ. J was trimmed by 0 bases and V by 4 bases; bases with no gene match: 3. The CDR3 is 15 amino acids. As DNA, the CDR3 is TGCGCCAGCAGCCCCGGACAGGGGAGCACAGATACGCAGTATTTT. It encodes CASSPGQGSTDTQYF.

This clone was observed a few times. The gene calls are TRBV5-1 and TRBJ1-1; D is perhaps TRBD1 (5 bases). CDR1 SGHRS and CDR2 YFSETQ come from the germline V gene. The CDR3 has 14 amino acids. V shed 2 bases and J shed 1 base, with 9 bases lying between them. The CDR3 region is CASSFPRENTEAFF. CDR3 coding DNA: TGCGCCAGCAGCTTCCCCAGGGAGAACACTGAAGCTTTCTTT.

The chain couples TRBV5-1 to TRBJ2-2; 7 bases are shared with TRBD1. The CDR3 runs to 16 residues. V was pared by 4 bases and J by 6 bases, with 12 bases of the junction left unmatched. Germline lookup yields CDR1 SGHRS and CDR2 YFSETQ. In DNA, the CDR3 is TGCGCCAGCAGCCCTACGACAGGGTTAAGAGCCGGGGAGCTGTTTTTT. This encodes CASSPTTGLRAGELFF.

This clone was seen only once. CDR3 loop: CASGILTGAVSGNTIYF. In nucleotides, the CDR3 is TGTGCCAGCGGAATCTTGACAGGGGCAGTCTCTGGAAACACCATATATTTT. The rearrangement uses TRBV7-9 and TRBJ1-3; 8 nucleotides align to TRBD1. Per germline, CDR1 SEHNR and CDR2 FQNEAQ (reference sequence). The J segment lost 0 bases and the V segment lost 8 bases, leaving 12 bases of the junction unmatched. The CDR3 runs 17 residues.

The V and J genes are TRBV28 and TRBJ1-1; the D gene is possibly TRBD1 (5 bases). Germline V gives CDR1 MDHEN, CDR2 SYDVKM. V dropped 6 bases and J dropped 2 bases, with 10 bases sitting between them. This CDR3 is built from 13 residues. The CDR3 here is CASSLGHNTEAFF. In nucleotides, the CDR3 is TGTGCCAGCAGCCTCGGACACAACACTGAAGCTTTCTTT. Based on the CDR3 plus reference TRBV28 and TRBJ1-1, the full variable domain is DVKVTQSSRYLVKRTGEKVFLECVQDMDHENMFWYRQDPGLGLRLIYFSYDVKMKEKGDIPEGYSVSREKKERFSLILESASTNQTSMYLCASSLGHNTEAFFGQGTRLTVV.

CDR3 in amino acids: CASSPPPSQETQYF. Here the CDR3 DNA reads TGTGCCAGCTCACCACCCCCCAGCCAAGAGACCCAGTACTTC. The J gene is TRBJ2-5, the V gene TRBV18, with D uncertain. This CDR3 is 14 amino acids long. Germline CDR1 and CDR2: KGHSH and LQKENI. Trimming took 0 bases from V and 1 from J, leaving 6 bases between them.